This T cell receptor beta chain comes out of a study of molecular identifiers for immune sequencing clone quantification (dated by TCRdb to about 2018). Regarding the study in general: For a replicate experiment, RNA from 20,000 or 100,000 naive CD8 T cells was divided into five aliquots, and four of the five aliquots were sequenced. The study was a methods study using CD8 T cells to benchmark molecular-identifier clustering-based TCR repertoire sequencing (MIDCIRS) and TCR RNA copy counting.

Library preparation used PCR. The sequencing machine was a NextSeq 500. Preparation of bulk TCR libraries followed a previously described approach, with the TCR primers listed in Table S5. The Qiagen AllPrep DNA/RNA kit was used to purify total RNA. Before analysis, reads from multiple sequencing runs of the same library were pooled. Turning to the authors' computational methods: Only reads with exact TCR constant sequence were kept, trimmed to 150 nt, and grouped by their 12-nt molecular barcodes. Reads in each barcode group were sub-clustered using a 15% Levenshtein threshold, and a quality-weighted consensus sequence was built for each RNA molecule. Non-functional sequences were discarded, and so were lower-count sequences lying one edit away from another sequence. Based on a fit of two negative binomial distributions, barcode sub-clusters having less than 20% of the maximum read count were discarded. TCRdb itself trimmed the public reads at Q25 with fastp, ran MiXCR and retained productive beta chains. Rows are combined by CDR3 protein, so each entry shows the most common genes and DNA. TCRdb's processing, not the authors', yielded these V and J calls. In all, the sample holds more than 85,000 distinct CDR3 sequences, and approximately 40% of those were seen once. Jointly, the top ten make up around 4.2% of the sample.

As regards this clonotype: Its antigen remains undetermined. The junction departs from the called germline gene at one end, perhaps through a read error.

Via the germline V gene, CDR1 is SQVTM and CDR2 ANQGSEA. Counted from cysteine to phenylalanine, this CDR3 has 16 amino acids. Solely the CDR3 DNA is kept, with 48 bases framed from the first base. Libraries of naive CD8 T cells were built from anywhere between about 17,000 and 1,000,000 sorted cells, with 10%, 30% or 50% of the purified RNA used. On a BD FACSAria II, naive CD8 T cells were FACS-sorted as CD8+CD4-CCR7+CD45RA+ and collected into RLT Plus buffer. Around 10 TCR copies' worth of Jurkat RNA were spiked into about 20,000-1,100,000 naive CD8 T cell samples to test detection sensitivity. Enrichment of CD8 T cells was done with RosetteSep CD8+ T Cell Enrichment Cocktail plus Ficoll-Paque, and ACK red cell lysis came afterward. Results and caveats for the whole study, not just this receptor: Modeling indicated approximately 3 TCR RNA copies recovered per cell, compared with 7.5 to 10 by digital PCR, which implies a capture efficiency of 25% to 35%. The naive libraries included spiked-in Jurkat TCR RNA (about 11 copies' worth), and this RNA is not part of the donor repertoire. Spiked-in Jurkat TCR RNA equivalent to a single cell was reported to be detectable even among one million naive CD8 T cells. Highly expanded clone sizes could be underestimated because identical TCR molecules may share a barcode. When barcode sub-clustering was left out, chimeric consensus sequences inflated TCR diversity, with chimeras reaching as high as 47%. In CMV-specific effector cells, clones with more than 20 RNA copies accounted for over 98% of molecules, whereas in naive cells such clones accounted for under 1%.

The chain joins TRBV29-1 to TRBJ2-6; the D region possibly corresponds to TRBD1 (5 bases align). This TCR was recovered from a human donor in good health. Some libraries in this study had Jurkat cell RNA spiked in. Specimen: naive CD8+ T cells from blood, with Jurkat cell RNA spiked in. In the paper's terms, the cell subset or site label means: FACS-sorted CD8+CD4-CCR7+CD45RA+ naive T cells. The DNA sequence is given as TGCAGCGTTGGAACAGAGTCTATCGCTGGGGCCTACGTCCTGACTTTC. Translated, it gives CSVGTESIAGAYVLTF.